The rows below give T cell receptor beta chains drawn from one sample of a study of blood T cell repertoires in COVID-19. The repertoire was sequenced with immunoSEQ multiplex PCR; TCRdb's copy has only in-frame clones and lacks some. This sample yields roughly 120,000 clones, of which approximately 90% are seen a single time; 1.5% to 2% belongs to the top ten. Sequenced input: peripheral blood. These receptors all come from a human donor with active COVID-19. The donor label of this sample is uncertain. Each CDR3 is given with its conserved first and last residue. Each record gives: J gene, V gene, CDR3 protein.

TRBJ2-2,TRBV5-5,CASSRLGDAGELFF
TRBJ1-2,TRBV20-1,CSAPVSYGYTF
TRBJ2-7,TRBV3-1/TRBV3-2,CASSQGLAGIYEQYF
TRBJ2-7,TRBV27,CAVRRGAYEQYF
TRBJ1-3,TRBV3-1/TRBV3-2,CASSQGWRDPSGNTIYF
TRBJ2-7,TRBV12-5,CASGLATGYEQYF
TRBJ1-2,TRBV7-6,CASSSTRNRGYGYTF
TRBJ1-5,TRBV6-2/TRBV6-3,CASSYMFSSGKGNQPQHF
TRBJ2-4,TRBV3-1/TRBV3-2,CASSQDSAAKNIQYF
TRBJ1-2,TRBV5-4,CASTMARGLNGYTF
TRBJ1-3,TRBV11-2,CASSVQSSGNTIYF
TRBJ2-3,TRBV7-6,CASSSIRGVADTQYF
TRBJ1-4,TRBV7-9,CASSLLRSNEKLFF
TRBJ2-1,TRBV15,CATSREWDASGGAGEQFF
TRBJ1-2,TRBV7-9,CASSRDRGYTF
TRBJ1-2,TRBV5-1,CASSLAVRGDYGYTF
TRBJ2-7,TRBV4-3,CASSQDIAVYEQYF
TRBJ2-7,TRBV7-2,CASSLERGGTYEQYF
TRBJ1-2,TRBV6-5,CAAKGQGAGYGYTF
TRBJ1-1,TRBV5-4,CASSLESGYTEAFF
TRBJ2-1,TRBV5-1,CASSLRGVHSYNEQFF
TRBJ2-4,TRBV28,CASSLGTGEKLAKNIQYF
TRBJ1-1,TRBV27,CASGRVEAFF
TRBJ2-2,TRBV28,CASSLGRGGGDGELFF
TRBJ2-6,TRBV11-3,CASRHGGTGSGANVLTF
TRBJ1-2,TRBV21-1,CARLRRQGMYYGYTF
TRBJ1-1,TRBV2,CASSRAGTEAFF
TRBJ2-7,TRBV6-6,CASSRRSGTGGYEQYF
TRBJ1-2,TRBV19,CASRMRRAPHYGYTF
TRBJ2-2,TRBV2,CASQTGTFTGELFF
TRBJ1-4,TRBV4-3,CASSQDWRPNEKLFF
TRBJ1-1,TRBV3-1/TRBV3-2,CASSQDGGVEGDTEAFF
TRBJ2-3,TRBV27,CASTGSDTQYF
TRBJ2-3,TRBV6-5,CANSGTGGGTDTQYF
TRBJ1-2,TRBV28,CASSLRDSYGYTF
TRBJ1-1,TRBV6-5,CASSSRKGDTEAFF
TRBJ2-5,TRBV7-6,CASSLAPWGQRGEETQYF
TRBJ2-1,TRBV11-2,CASSSTSGPSYNEQFF
TRBJ1-6,TRBV3-1/TRBV3-2,CASSQGFGGGSPLHF
NA,TRBV7-2,CASSLTASAYEQYF
TRBJ2-7,TRBV5-1,CASSFDRGYEQYF